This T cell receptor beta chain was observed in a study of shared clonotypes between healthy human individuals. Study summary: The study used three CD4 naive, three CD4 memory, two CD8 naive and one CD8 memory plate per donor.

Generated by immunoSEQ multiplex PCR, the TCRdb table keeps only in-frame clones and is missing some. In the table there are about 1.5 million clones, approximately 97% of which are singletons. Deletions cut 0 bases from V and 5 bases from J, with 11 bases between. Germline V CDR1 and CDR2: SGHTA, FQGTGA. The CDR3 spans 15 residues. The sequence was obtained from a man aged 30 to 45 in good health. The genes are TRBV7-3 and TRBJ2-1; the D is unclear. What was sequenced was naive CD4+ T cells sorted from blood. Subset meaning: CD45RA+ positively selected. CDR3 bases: TGTGCCAGCAGCTTAACGGCGGCTTCAAACAATGAGCAGTTCTTC. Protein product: CASSLTAASNNEQFF.